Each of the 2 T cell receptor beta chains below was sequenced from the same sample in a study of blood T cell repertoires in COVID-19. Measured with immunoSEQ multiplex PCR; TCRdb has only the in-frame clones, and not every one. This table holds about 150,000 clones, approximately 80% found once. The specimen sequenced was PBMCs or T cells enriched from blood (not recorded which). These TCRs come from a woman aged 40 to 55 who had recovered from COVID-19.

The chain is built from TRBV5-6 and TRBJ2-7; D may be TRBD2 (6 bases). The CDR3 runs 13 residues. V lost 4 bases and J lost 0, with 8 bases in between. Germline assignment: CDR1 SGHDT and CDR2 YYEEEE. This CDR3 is CASSAGSSYEQYF. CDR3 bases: TGTGCCAGCAGCGCGGGAAGCTCCTACGAGCAGTACTTC.

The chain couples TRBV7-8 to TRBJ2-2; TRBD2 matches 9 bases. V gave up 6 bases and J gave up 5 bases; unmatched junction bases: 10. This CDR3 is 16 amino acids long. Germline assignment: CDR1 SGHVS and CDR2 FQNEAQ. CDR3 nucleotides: TGTGCCAGCAGACGAACGGCGGGAGGGGAGACCGGGGAGCTGTTTTTT. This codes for CASRRTAGGETGELFF.